The 15 T cell receptor beta chains reported below all come from one sample, sequenced in a study of long-term antiretroviral therapy in people with HIV. Running of the v3.0 immunoSEQ assay took place at survey level. Only in-frame clones appear in the TCRdb table, and some are missing; sequencing was by immunoSEQ multiplex PCR. The sample has more than 35,000 clones, 65% to 90% seen once. Here the sequenced sample was unsorted PBMCs, taken just before starting antiretroviral therapy. These receptors were obtained from a young woman with HIV.

This chain connects TRBV7-9 to TRBJ1-1; D remains unclear. This CDR3 is built from 14 residues. From germline, CDR1 is SEHNR and CDR2 FQNEAQ (reference sequence). The V end lost 1 base, the J end lost 5 bases, and 11 bases lay between the germline ends. The CDR3 loop is CASSLESPRTEAFF. The CDR3 DNA reads as TGTGCCAGCAGCTTAGAGTCGCCCCGAACTGAAGCTTTCTTT.

The V call is TRBV28, the J call TRBJ1-1; D is unresolved. The CDR3 spans 15 residues. Between the trimmed V and J ends, which lost 5 bases and 1 base, there was a span of 14 bases. Per the germline V gene, CDR1 is MDHEN and CDR2 is SYDVKM. For the CDR3, the DNA is TGTGCCAGCAGTCTTGGACGGATCGAGAACACTGAAGCTTTCTTT. The encoded protein is CASSLGRIENTEAFF.

V gene TRBV7-9 combines with J gene TRBJ2-7; D may correspond to TRBD1 or TRBD2 (6 bases each). V lost 5 bases and J lost 3, with 20 bases in between. Germline V gene lookup returns CDR1 SEHNR and CDR2 FQNEAQ (reference sequence). CDR3 length equals 16 residues. CDR3 in amino acids: CASSPGIVGGLYEQYF. For the CDR3, the DNA is TGTGCCAGCAGCCCAGGGATAGTCGGGGGCCTCTACGAGCAGTACTTC.

The genes are TRBV27 and TRBJ2-1, with 7 bases identical to TRBD1. Germline V gene data show CDR1 as MNHEY and CDR2 as SMNVEV (reference sequence). The CDR3 length is 16 residues. V lost 6 bases, J lost 10 bases, and 18 bases stayed unmatched. DNA of the CDR3: TGTGCCAGCAGCGACTCGACAGGGAAGAAACTAAACGAGCAGTTCTTC. Its translation: CASSDSTGKKLNEQFF.

The rearrangement uses TRBV6-1 and TRBJ2-7; D is unclear. CDR3 length: 10 amino acids. The V gene's germline CDR1 is MNHNS and CDR2 SASEGT. The V gene lost 6 bases and the J gene lost 7 bases, with 7 bases spanning the gap. This CDR3 is CASSFLEQYF. CDR3 DNA sequence: TGTGCCAGCAGCTTCCTGGAGCAGTACTTC.

This sequence joins TRBV11-1 and TRBJ1-2, with D possibly TRBD1 on 6 matching bases. Trimming shortened V by 4 bases and J by 9 bases, and 21 bases separated the two germline ends. Per the germline V gene, CDR1 is SGHAT and CDR2 is FQDESV (reference sequence). This CDR3 region has 15 residues. The CDR3 DNA reads TGTGCCAGCAGCTCCTTCCCGGCACAGGGAAATAGCTACACCTTC. This codes for CASSSFPAQGNSYTF.

The V and J genes are TRBV9 and TRBJ1-2; no definite D call. Trimming shortened V by 0 bases and J by 1 base, and 7 bases separated the two germline ends. Germline V CDR1 and CDR2: SGDLS, YYNGEE. This CDR3 has 14 amino acids. DNA of the CDR3: TGTGCCAGCAGCGTAGAGCCAGGTAACTATGGCTACACCTTC. Translating it yields CASSVEPGNYGYTF.

The chain carries TRBV4-1 and TRBJ1-2; TRBD1 might be the D (5 bases). There are 14 residues in the CDR3. Deletions cut 1 base from V and 8 bases from J, with 14 bases between. The germline CDR1 and CDR2 sequences are MGHRA and YSYEKL. The CDR3 coding sequence is TGCGCCAGCAGCCAAGTGGGGCTGGCGGGGGGCTACACCTTC. This sequence encodes CASSQVGLAGGYTF.

This clone was observed a handful of times. The V and J genes are TRBV6-4 and TRBJ1-5, with D tentatively TRBD1 (6 bases). The germline CDR1 and CDR2 sequences are MRHNA and SNTAGT. The CDR3 totals 14 residues. V was trimmed by 3 bases and J by 5 bases, leaving 11 bases between them. CDR3 DNA sequence: TGTGCCAGCAGTGAACAGGGTGAGGATCAGCCCCAGCATTTT. The encoded protein is CASSEQGEDQPQHF.

This clone was counted once. This chain connects TRBV19 to TRBJ1-2; D not certain. Trimming removed 6 bases from V and 4 bases from J, with 15 bases in between. This CDR3 is 14 amino acids long. Germline V gene data show CDR1 as LNHDA and CDR2 as SQIVND (reference sequence). The DNA for the CDR3 is TGTGCCAGTAGCCCCCAAAGGGAACGCTATGGCTACACCTTC. Protein: CASSPQRERYGYTF.

V and J are TRBV9 and TRBJ2-2, with 7 bases aligning to TRBD2. Germline CDR1 SGDLS, CDR2 YYNGEE. The J segment lost 8 bases and the V segment lost 4 bases, leaving 17 bases of the junction unmatched. The CDR3 loop spans 17 amino acids. The CDR3 sequence is CASSSRERDPGKGELFF. As DNA, the CDR3 is TGTGCCAGCAGCTCCCGGGAGCGGGACCCAGGAAAGGGGGAGCTGTTTTTT.

V is TRBV19 and J is TRBJ2-1; possibly TRBD2 for D (5 bases). Looked up from germline, CDR1 is LNHDA and CDR2 is SQIVND (reference sequence). The CDR3 sequence is 13 residues long. Trimming removed 4 bases from V and 10 bases from J, with 14 bases in between. CDR3 in DNA: TGTGCCAGTAGTACCTACGGAGGCCGCGAGCAGTTCTTC. Amino acid sequence: CASSTYGGREQFF.

As DNA, the CDR3 is TGCGCCAGCAGCCAAGTGTGGGAGAGGCCAGATACGCAGTATTTT. This codes for CASSQVWERPDTQYF. The chain is built from TRBV4-3 and TRBJ2-3, with D perhaps matching TRBD2 (5 bases). This CDR3 has 15 amino acids. Germline CDR1 LGHNA, CDR2 YSLEER. Trimming pared 1 base from V and 4 bases from J, leaving 12 bases between.

This chain uses TRBV6-4 with TRBJ1-6; D is perhaps TRBD1 (5 bases). Germline V gene lookup returns CDR1 MRHNA and CDR2 SNTAGT. This CDR3 spans 15 amino acids. The V end lost 5 bases, the J end lost 7 bases, and 15 bases lay between the germline ends. In DNA, the CDR3 is TGTGCCAGCAGTCGGGATGGGGGGGGAAATTCACCCCTCCACTTT. This encodes CASSRDGGGNSPLHF.

By sample share, this clone is medium-sized (0.01 to 0.1%). The rearrangement uses TRBV10-3 and TRBJ2-1; D might be TRBD2 (6 bases). The CDR3 totals 15 residues. Germline CDR1 and CDR2: ENHRY and SYGVKD. V lost 4 bases to trimming and J lost 6 bases, with 16 bases between them. CDR3 in amino acids: CAISVDGSGVNEQFF. In DNA, the CDR3 is TGTGCCATCAGTGTTGACGGGAGTGGGGTCAATGAGCAGTTCTTC.